A single sample gave rise to the 26 T cell receptor beta chains below, sequenced in a study of blood T cell repertoires in COVID-19. The repertoire was sequenced with immunoSEQ multiplex PCR; TCRdb's copy has only in-frame clones and lacks some. The sample has about 230,000 clones, about 80% seen once. The source material was peripheral blood. The source of these receptors is a man in his fifties or sixties with active or convalescent COVID-19.

J is TRBJ1-1 and V is TRBV30, with TRBD1 matching 7 bases. Trimming cost V 1 base and J 10 bases; bases outside gene matches: 3. CDR3 size: 11 residues. Looked up from germline, CDR1 is GTSNPN and CDR2 is SVGIG (reference sequence). CDR3 loop: CAWSDDRAAFF. CDR3 bases: TGTGCCTGGAGTGACGACAGGGCAGCTTTCTTT.

The rearrangement uses TRBV29-1 and TRBJ1-1, with 7 bases lining up with TRBD1. This CDR3 region has 12 residues. V was clipped by 5 bases and J by 1 base; unmatched bases: 1. Germline V gene sequence: CDR1 SQVTM, CDR2 ANQGSEA. The CDR3 DNA is TGCAGCGTTCACAGGGGGAACACTGAAGCTTTCTTT. Its protein is CSVHRGNTEAFF.

The chain is built from TRBV18 and TRBJ2-7, with 9 bases that match TRBD1. The germline V gene encodes CDR1 KGHSH and CDR2 LQKENI. Losses at the gene ends were 4 bases for V and 6 bases for J; bases not matched to a gene: 4. The CDR3 has 13 amino acids. The CDR3: CASSLQGAREQYF. DNA of the CDR3: TGTGCCAGCTCACTACAGGGGGCCCGCGAGCAGTACTTC. The whole variable domain, filled in from reference TRBV18 and TRBJ2-7, reads NAGVMQNPRHLVRRRGQEARLRCSPMKGHSHVYWYRQLPEEGLKFMVYLQKENIIDESGMPKERFSAEFPKEGPSILRIQQVVRGDSAAYFCASSLQGAREQYFGPGTRLTVT.

In this sample, this clone turned up once. The chain carries TRBV7-2 and TRBJ2-1, with a tentative D call TRBD1 (6 bases). The V end lost 5 bases, the J end lost 4 bases, and 15 bases lay between the germline ends. The V gene's germline CDR1 is SGHTA and CDR2 FQGNSA. CDR3 length equals 15 residues. CDR3 residues: CASSPTGTYYNEQFF. CDR3 coding DNA: TGTGCCAGCAGCCCAACCGGGACATATTACAATGAGCAGTTCTTC.

The chain has TRBV5-1 and TRBJ1-2; TRBD1 agrees at 8 bases. V lost 5 bases, J lost 6 bases, and 9 bases stayed unmatched. This CDR3 comprises 14 residues. Germline CDR1 is SGHRS and CDR2 is YFSETQ. Written as DNA, the CDR3 is TGCGCCAGCAGTTCTTCAGGACAGGGACATGGCTACACCTTC. Amino acids: CASSSSGQGHGYTF.

The DNA of the CDR3 is TGTGCCAGCAGTCAGGACAGGGACCTCTACGAGCAGTACTTC. Its protein is CASSQDRDLYEQYF. V usage is TRBV6-5 and J usage is TRBJ2-7, with 8 bases identical to TRBD1. With 5 bases clipped from V and 3 bases from J, the junction kept 6 bases outside the gene matches. Germline V gene data show CDR1 as MNHEY and CDR2 as SVGAGI. CDR3 size: 14 residues.

This clone was seen only a few times. The chain uses TRBV2 and TRBJ2-5; D perhaps matches TRBD1 (6 bases). The CDR3 is made up of 14 amino acids. Germline CDR1 SNHLY, CDR2 FYNNEI. Between the trimmed V and J ends, which lost 4 bases and 1 base, there was a span of 10 bases. The CDR3 coding sequence is TGTGCCAGCAGTGTTTGGACAGTCCAAGAGACCCAGTACTTC. It translates to CASSVWTVQETQYF.

V and J are TRBV6-4 and TRBJ1-2; D unresolved. This CDR3 has 13 amino acids. V gave up 5 bases and J gave up 2 bases, with 9 bases separating them. Germline values: CDR1 MRHNA, CDR2 SNTAGT. The CDR3 region has the DNA TGTGCCAGCAGTCGTAACTCGAACTATGGCTACACCTTC. The encoded protein is CASSRNSNYGYTF.

The V gene is TRBV5-1, the J gene TRBJ2-3, with 7 bases aligning to TRBD1. This CDR3 has 14 residues. With V trimmed by 5 bases and J by 4 bases, 7 bases remained unmatched. Germline assignment: CDR1 SGHRS and CDR2 YFSETQ. CDR3 coding DNA: TGCGCCAGCAGGGGACAGTATCAATCAGATACGCAGTATTTT. Translating gives CASRGQYQSDTQYF.

This chain joins TRBV6-1 and TRBJ1-1, with 8 bases identical to TRBD1. This CDR3 spans 15 amino acids. In germline, CDR1 is MNHNS, CDR2 SASEGT. V dropped 4 bases and J dropped 4; count of bases not matched to a gene: 8. As DNA, the CDR3 is TGTGCCAGCAGTGCAGCGACAGGGGTGTTCACTGAAGCTTTCTTT. Translating gives CASSAATGVFTEAFF.

This chain connects TRBV2 to TRBJ1-1, with 8 bases fitting TRBD1. CDR3 length: 14 amino acids. The J segment lost 1 base and the V segment lost 6 bases, leaving 4 bases of the junction unmatched. Per the germline V gene, CDR1 is SNHLY and CDR2 is FYNNEI. CDR3: CASRWGTGNTEAFF. CDR3 nucleotide sequence: TGTGCCAGCAGATGGGGGACAGGGAACACTGAAGCTTTCTTT.

The chain has TRBV7-9 and TRBJ1-2; D is possibly TRBD1 (6 bases). The CDR3 length is 16 residues. Germline V gives CDR1 SEHNR, CDR2 FQNEAQ (reference sequence). V was pared by 3 bases and J by 5 bases, with 19 bases between. CDR3 nucleotide sequence: TGTGCCAGCAGCTTGGCCCCAGGGGCCGGGTCTTATGGCTACACCTTC. As protein: CASSLAPGAGSYGYTF.

The chain links TRBV24-1 to TRBJ1-5, with 11 bases that match TRBD1. Germline V gene sequence: CDR1 KGHDR, CDR2 SFDVKD. J was trimmed by 7 bases and V by 7 bases; bases with no gene match: 5. The CDR3 contains 14 residues. The CDR3 loop reads CATSGQGAGQPQHF. Here the CDR3 DNA reads TGTGCCACCAGCGGACAGGGGGCAGGGCAGCCCCAGCATTTT.

This clone was recorded once. The rearrangement joins TRBV6-6 to TRBJ1-4; D gene uncertain. The CDR3 covers 13 residues. Germline assignment: CDR1 MNHNY and CDR2 SVGAGI (reference sequence). Trimming stripped 2 bases from V and 7 bases from J, with 8 bases between. CDR3: CASSYAGGEKLFF. The DNA for the CDR3 is TGTGCCAGCAGTTACGCCGGTGGTGAAAAACTGTTTTTT.

The V and J genes are TRBV7-3 and TRBJ2-5; TRBD2 matches at 7 bases. Germline trimming cut 1 base from V and 5 bases from J; bases unmatched to any gene: 10. The CDR3 length is 16 residues. Germline V CDR1 and CDR2: SGHTA, FQGTGA. CDR3 in amino acids: CASSLSGGSSEETQYF. Written as DNA, the CDR3 is TGTGCCAGCAGCTTAAGCGGGGGATCTAGCGAGGAGACCCAGTACTTC.

CDR3 region: CASSTAQGATEAFF. The CDR3 nucleotides are TGTGCCAGCTCGACTGCACAGGGAGCTACTGAAGCTTTCTTT. This chain links TRBV18 with TRBJ1-1, with a possible D match to TRBD1 (6 bases). Trimming removed 6 bases at V and 5 bases at J, with 16 bases between. The germline CDR1 and CDR2 sequences are KGHSH and LQKENI. The CDR3 is 14 amino acids.

The chain has TRBV9 and TRBJ2-1, with TRBD2 matching 7 bases. Germline V gene data show CDR1 as SGDLS and CDR2 as YYNGEE. The CDR3 covers 16 residues. The V segment lost 1 base and the J segment 3 bases; nucleotides outside the gene matches: 7. CDR3 sequence reads: CASSVPARGDYNEQFF. CDR3 in DNA: TGTGCCAGCAGCGTACCTGCCCGGGGGGACTACAATGAGCAGTTCTTC.

The chain has TRBV5-1 and TRBJ1-5; D may be TRBD1 (5 bases). V lost 4 bases, J lost 0 bases, and 11 bases lay in between. The CDR3 has 15 amino acids. From germline, CDR1 is SGHRS and CDR2 YFSETQ. CDR3 nucleotides: TGCGCCAGCAGCCCGGGACTGTATAGCAATCAGCCCCAGCATTTT. Translation: CASSPGLYSNQPQHF.

This clone occurred once. The J gene is TRBJ2-3, the V gene TRBV7-2, with TRBD2 identical over 13 bases. This CDR3 region has 16 residues. The trim removed 3 bases at V and 3 bases at J, leaving 3 bases unmatched. The germline V gene encodes CDR1 SGHTA and CDR2 FQGNSA. CDR3 amino acids: CASSLTSGGRTDTQYF. DNA for the CDR3: TGTGCCAGCAGCTTGACTAGCGGGGGGCGAACAGATACGCAGTATTTT.

V usage is TRBV6-6 and J usage is TRBJ1-5; D is possibly TRBD1 (6 bases). V lost 5 bases and J lost 1, with 9 bases in between. CDR3 length equals 14 residues. The germline V gene has CDR1 MNHNY and CDR2 SVGAGI (reference sequence). The CDR3 DNA is TGTGCCAGCAGTGTCGGACAGAGCAATCAGCCCCAGCATTTT. Translating gives CASSVGQSNQPQHF.

The chain uses TRBV19 and TRBJ1-2, with 9 positions matching TRBD1. The V gene's germline CDR1 is LNHDA and CDR2 SQIVND (reference sequence). The CDR3 consists of 18 residues. The V segment lost 3 bases and the J segment 5 bases; nucleotides outside the gene matches: 16. The CDR3 bases are TGTGCCAGTAGTATTACGGGGACAGGGAGCCCAACGTGGTATGGCTACACCTTC. Residues: CASSITGTGSPTWYGYTF.

This chain joins TRBV18 and TRBJ2-3; 11 positions match TRBD1. V lost 1 base and J lost 2; bases outside the gene matches: 2. CDR1 and CDR2 (germline): KGHSH, LQKENI. The CDR3 length is 16 residues. CDR3 coding DNA: TGTGCCAGCTCACCACGGACAGGGGGCAACACAGATACGCAGTATTTT. Translation: CASSPRTGGNTDTQYF.

The J gene is TRBJ2-2, the V gene TRBV7-8; maybe TRBD2 (5 bases). The length of the CDR3 is 15 residues. Trimming cost V 6 bases and J 1 base, with 12 bases left between them. Germline lookup yields CDR1 SGHVS and CDR2 FQNEAQ. The CDR3 nucleotides are TGTGCCAGCAGTCGTAATCGGGGGAACACCGGGGAGCTGTTTTTT. Translation: CASSRNRGNTGELFF.

In its sample, this clone was seen many times. The gene calls are TRBV21-1 and TRBJ2-5; the table names TRBD2, a call not compared with the DNA. TRBV21-1 is deemed a pseudogene. The CDR3 loop spans 16 amino acids. The CDR3, as DNA: TGTGCCAGCAGCAACCCTCCTACTCGTTCCCAAGAGACCCAGTACTTC. It yields the protein CASSNPPTRSQETQYF.

This clone has a single count. The rearrangement joins TRBV30 to TRBJ2-1; 9 nucleotides agree with TRBD2. In germline, CDR1 is GTSNPN, CDR2 SVGIG (reference sequence). With V trimmed by 1 base and J by 4 bases, 11 bases remained unmatched. This CDR3 has 17 residues. The CDR3 here is CAWSGASGAPIYNEQFF. The CDR3 DNA reads TGTGCCTGGAGTGGGGCTAGCGGGGCCCCGATTTACAATGAGCAGTTCTTC.

The chain couples TRBV18 to TRBJ2-1; TRBD2 aligns across 8 bases. The CDR3 consists of 15 residues. CDR1 KGHSH and CDR2 LQKENI come from the germline V gene. V dropped 3 bases and J dropped 5; count of bases not matched to a gene: 6. The CDR3 DNA reads as TGTGCCAGCTCACCCCGCGGGGGGTCCGACAATGAGCAGTTCTTC. Its translation: CASSPRGGSDNEQFF.